This record looks at one TCR beta chain sequence and its context. The trim removed 0 bases at V and 8 bases at J, leaving 7 bases unmatched. This CDR3 has 16 residues. Germline CDR1 SGHTA, CDR2 FQGNSA. Each CDR3 protein is one row after TCRdb ran MiXCR on the 5' RACE reads. The sample contains about 320,000 distinct CDR3 sequences, around 6.8% of which appear only once. These data come from a study of T cells after yellow fever vaccination. V gene TRBV7-2 combines with J gene TRBJ2-3; 11 bases align to TRBD2. The input for sequencing was PBMCs, taken about 41 days after the first yellow fever vaccination. This TCR was sampled from a man between 18 and 29 years old who received the YFV17D yellow fever vaccine. CDR3 nucleotide sequence: TGTGCCAGCAGCTTAGCGCTAGCGGGGGGTCGAGGTACGCAGTATTTT. Its translation: CASSLALAGGRGTQYF. The complete variable domain, with remaining parts taken from reference TRBV7-2 and TRBJ2-3, reads GAGVSQSPSNKVTEKGKDVELRCDPISGHTALYWYRQSLGQGLEFLIYFQGNSAPDKSGLPSDRFSAERTGGSVSTLTIQRTQQEDSAVYLCASSLALAGGRGTQYFGPGTRLTVL.